This TCR beta chain was documented in a study of blood T cell repertoires in COVID-19. Study information: Samples representing acute and convalescent COVID-19 were sourced from the United States, Italy and Spain. Sample material is recorded as cDNA or gDNA derived from T cells, B-cell-depleted T cells, or PBMCs.

V was pared by 4 bases and J by 4 bases, with 19 bases between. The CDR3 has 16 residues. CDR1 and CDR2 (germline): LNHDA, SQIVND (reference sequence). Measured with immunoSEQ multiplex PCR; TCRdb has only the in-frame clones, and not every one. The data hold about 160,000 clones, with roughly 87% observed a single time. The sample taken for sequencing was peripheral blood. This TCR was sampled from a woman aged 60-70 years with active or convalescent COVID-19. The rearrangement joins TRBV19 to TRBJ1-2; D perhaps matches TRBD1 (5 bases). CDR3 amino acids: CASSRDVHRSVYGYTF. The DNA of the CDR3 is TGTGCCAGTAGTAGGGATGTGCACAGGTCGGTCTATGGCTACACCTTC.